The clone carrying this TCR beta chain was observed at least ten times. This entry comes from a study of molecular identifiers for immune sequencing clone quantification. Turning to the study itself: Five portions were made in replicates from RNA of roughly 20,000 or 100,000 naive CD8 cells, and four underwent sequencing.

TCRdb processed the PCR reads anew with MiXCR; each CDR3 protein has one entry. The sample includes 300,000 to 350,000 distinct CDR3 sequences, around a fifth seen only once; the top ten take over 0.7%. The ends lost 3 bases at V and 1 base at J; junction bases unmatched: 4. Germline CDR1 and CDR2: MGHDK and SYGVNS. The CDR3 has 15 residues. Sequencing was done on a sample of naive CD8+ T cells from blood, with Jurkat cell RNA spiked in. Regarding subset: FACS-sorted CD8+CD4-CCR7+CD45RA+ naive T cells. The TCR sequence derives from a human donor in good health. Some libraries in this study had Jurkat cell RNA spiked in. V gene TRBV25-1 combines with J gene TRBJ2-5; TRBD1 matches at 8 bases. The CDR3 loop is CASSDGRGPQETQYF. The CDR3 bases are TGTGCCAGCAGTGATGGCAGGGGGCCCCAAGAGACCCAGTACTTC.